These T cell receptor beta chains were read from a single sample in a study of cytomegalovirus exposure and HLA in healthy donors. The data were produced by immunoSEQ multiplex PCR, yet TCRdb's version contains in-frame clones alone and is incomplete. The sample yields around 76,000 clones, around 84% seen once. The sample taken for sequencing was PBMCs. The receptors here all came from a woman in her thirties or forties in good health and CMV-seropositive. Each CDR3 is given with its conserved first and last residue. The D gene is left open where the match is weak. Some rows have no size entry. The others give once, few or many, or a class for an expanded clone.

abundance: NA; j_gene: TRBJ1-5; v_gene: TRBV5-5; d_gene: TRBD1; CDR3nt: TGTGCCAGCAGCCCCGGGACAGGGACAAATCAGCCCCAGCATTTT; CDR3aa: CASSPGTGTNQPQHF
abundance: NA; j_gene: TRBJ1-2; v_gene: TRBV30; d_gene: NA; CDR3nt: TGTGCCTGGAGTGAGGGACTACACTATGGCTACACCTTC; CDR3aa: CAWSEGLHYGYTF
abundance: once; j_gene: TRBJ1-2; v_gene: TRBV12-5; d_gene: TRBD1; CDR3nt: TGTGCTAGTGGAACTACAGGGGACTATGGCTACACCTTC; CDR3aa: CASGTTGDYGYTF
abundance: few; j_gene: TRBJ2-7; v_gene: TRBV18; d_gene: TRBD2; CDR3nt: TGTGCCAGCTCGCCTCCGGGGGGAACCTACGAGCAGTACTTC; CDR3aa: CASSPPGGTYEQYF
abundance: NA; j_gene: TRBJ1-1; v_gene: TRBV7-9; d_gene: NA; CDR3nt: TGTGCCAGCACGGTCGACACTGAAGCTTTCTTT; CDR3aa: CASTVDTEAFF
abundance: NA; j_gene: TRBJ2-2; v_gene: TRBV19; d_gene: TRBD1; CDR3nt: TGTGCCAGTAGTATGAGGGGGCACGACACCGGGGAGCTGTTTTTT; CDR3aa: CASSMRGHDTGELFF
abundance: few; j_gene: TRBJ2-5; v_gene: TRBV5-1; d_gene: TRBD1; CDR3nt: TGCGCCAGCACTAGACAGGGGGAAGAGACCCAGTACTTC; CDR3aa: CASTRQGEETQYF
abundance: NA; j_gene: TRBJ2-3; v_gene: TRBV4-2; d_gene: NA; CDR3nt: TGTGCCAGCAGCCAAGAATGGAGCTACACAGATACGCAGTATTTT; CDR3aa: CASSQEWSYTDTQYF
abundance: NA; j_gene: TRBJ1-3; v_gene: TRBV7-8; d_gene: NA; CDR3nt: TGTGCCAGCAGCTTAGGCAGGGGTTCTGGAAACACCATATATTTT; CDR3aa: CASSLGRGSGNTIYF
abundance: NA; j_gene: TRBJ2-7; v_gene: TRBV30; d_gene: TRBD2; CDR3nt: TGTGCCTGGAGTGTATTCCGCCATAGCGGGGGGGGGTCCTACGAGCAGTACTTC; CDR3aa: CAWSVFRHSGGGSYEQYF
abundance: NA; j_gene: TRBJ2-1; v_gene: TRBV2; d_gene: NA; CDR3nt: TGTGCCAGCGACATAGGGCAGTTCTTC; CDR3aa: CASDIGQFF
abundance: NA; j_gene: TRBJ2-5; v_gene: TRBV9; d_gene: TRBD2; CDR3nt: TGTGCCAGCAGCGTAGTGGTAGCGGGGGGCGTTGAGACCCAGTACTTC; CDR3aa: CASSVVVAGGVETQYF
abundance: NA; j_gene: TRBJ2-2; v_gene: TRBV29-1; d_gene: TRBD2; CDR3nt: TGCAGCGTAGGGGTGGATAGCGGGGGGCCGGGGACCGGGGAGCTGTTTTTT; CDR3aa: CSVGVDSGGPGTGELFF
abundance: NA; j_gene: TRBJ1-4; v_gene: TRBV9; d_gene: NA; CDR3nt: TGTGCCAGCAGCCCGACAGGAAGTGCAACTAATGAAAAACTGTTTTTT; CDR3aa: CASSPTGSATNEKLFF
abundance: NA; j_gene: TRBJ1-6; v_gene: TRBV13; d_gene: TRBD1; CDR3nt: TGTGCCAGCAGCTTAGAGGGACAGGGGGGGAATTCACCCCTCCACTTT; CDR3aa: CASSLEGQGGNSPLHF
abundance: NA; j_gene: TRBJ2-5; v_gene: TRBV30; d_gene: TRBD2; CDR3nt: TGTGCCGGGACTAGCAGGCAGACCCAGTACTTC; CDR3aa: CAGTSRQTQYF
abundance: many; j_gene: TRBJ2-2; v_gene: TRBV5-1; d_gene: TRBD1; CDR3nt: TGCGCCAGCAGCGTCAGGGGGCTTGGCACCGGGGAGCTGTTTTTT; CDR3aa: CASSVRGLGTGELFF